These 22 T cell receptor beta chains share one sample of origin, sequenced in a study of cytomegalovirus exposure and HLA in healthy donors. In the PCR, 60 Vbeta and 13 Jbeta primers were used. Only in-frame clones appear in the TCRdb table, and some are missing; sequencing was by immunoSEQ multiplex PCR. There are approximately 110,000 clones in the sample; about 73% occur only once, and 4.2% lies in the top ten. Sequencing was performed on PBMCs. Receptors were obtained from a woman aged 45-65 years in good health and CMV-seropositive.

CDR3 region: CASSLSGGGQETQYF. In DNA form, the CDR3 reads TGTGCCAGCAGCTTGAGCGGGGGGGGCCAAGAGACCCAGTACTTC. V gene TRBV5-4 combines with J gene TRBJ2-5; 10 positions agree with TRBD2. The CDR3 is made up of 15 amino acids. Trimming took 1 base from V and 1 from J; bases not matched to a gene: 1. CDR1 is SGHNT, CDR2 YYREEE, per germline (reference sequence).

This clone was seen more than once but under ten times. V usage is TRBV5-1 and J usage is TRBJ2-7; 9 nucleotides match TRBD1. Germline loops: CDR1 SGHRS, CDR2 YFSETQ. V was clipped by 4 bases and J by 4 bases; unmatched bases: 6. There are 14 residues in the CDR3. CDR3 bases: TGCGCCAGCAGCCTTAGGGACAGGGTTTACGAGCAGTACTTC. It translates to CASSLRDRVYEQYF.

V gene TRBV7-2 combines with J gene TRBJ1-4; tentatively, D is TRBD1 (5 bases). Trimming took 4 bases from V and 5 from J, leaving 11 bases between them. The CDR3 length is 14 residues. Germline V gene sequence: CDR1 SGHTA, CDR2 FQGNSA. CDR3: CASSYDSRNEKLFF. The CDR3, as DNA: TGTGCCAGCAGCTACGACAGTCGGAATGAAAAACTGTTTTTT.

The rearrangement joins TRBV10-1 to TRBJ2-7; D perhaps matches TRBD2 (5 bases). Trimming left V 5 bases short and J 2 bases short, with 7 bases between. This CDR3 contains 12 residues. In germline, CDR1 is WNHNN, CDR2 SYGVQD (reference sequence). The CDR3 spells CASSPGAYEQYF. The CDR3 region has the DNA TGCGCCAGCAGTCCCGGGGCCTACGAGCAGTACTTC.

This chain joins TRBV2 and TRBJ1-1; no clear D. Germline CDR1 and CDR2: SNHLY and FYNNEI. The CDR3 covers 15 residues. V gave up 7 bases and J gave up 3 bases, with 18 bases separating them. The CDR3 DNA reads TGTGCCAGCACCGAAGGTAATCCGGCGGACACTGAAGCTTTCTTT. Translated, it gives CASTEGNPADTEAFF.

The V call is TRBV29-1, the J call TRBJ2-7; 9 bases are shared with TRBD1. The V gene end was trimmed by 4 bases and the J gene end by 3 bases; junction bases not matched to a gene: 16. The CDR3 is 17 residues long. Germline V lookup: CDR1 SQVTM, CDR2 ANQGSEA. The CDR3 loop is CSVGPAAGTGQFYEQYF. The CDR3 DNA reads TGCAGCGTTGGCCCCGCGGCGGGGACAGGGCAATTCTACGAGCAGTACTTC.

The chain carries TRBV4-1 and TRBJ2-1; perhaps TRBD1 as D (5 bases). The CDR3 sequence is 16 residues long. Trimming removed 5 bases at V and 5 bases at J, with 19 bases between. Germline V gene lookup returns CDR1 MGHRA and CDR2 YSYEKL. CDR3 loop: CASSSRQGSFHNEQFF. The CDR3 DNA sequence: TGCGCCAGCAGCAGCCGCCAGGGAAGTTTCCACAATGAGCAGTTCTTC.

The genes are TRBV9 and TRBJ1-6; 8 nucleotides align to TRBD1. Trimming took 2 bases from V and 10 from J; bases not matched to a gene: 11. CDR3 length: 16 amino acids. Germline V gene sequence: CDR1 SGDLS, CDR2 YYNGEE. Written as DNA, the CDR3 is TGTGCCAGCAGCGTGAACCAGGGGGCCGGTGGATCACCCCTCCACTTT. Translation: CASSVNQGAGGSPLHF.

The genes are TRBV2 and TRBJ2-3, with D uncertain. The CDR3 is 15 amino acids. Trimming removed 5 bases at V and 0 bases at J, with 12 bases between. Germline CDR1 SNHLY, CDR2 FYNNEI. The CDR3 nucleotides read TGTGCCAGCAGTCCTACAGAGCTGAGCACAGATACGCAGTATTTT. Residues: CASSPTELSTDTQYF.

This sequence joins TRBV9 and TRBJ1-2; 12 positions agree with TRBD1. The germline gives CDR1 SGDLS, CDR2 YYNGEE. This CDR3 spans 15 amino acids. After removal of 3 bases from V and 8 bases from J, the junction contained 8 bases not matched to a gene. CDR3 sequence reads: CASSASGTGGRGYTF. The CDR3, as DNA: TGTGCCAGCAGCGCGTCCGGGACAGGGGGCAGGGGCTACACCTTC.

The chain carries TRBV5-6 and TRBJ1-5; D unclear. Between the trimmed V and J ends, which lost 0 bases and 4 bases, there was a span of 8 bases. The germline CDR1 and CDR2 sequences are SGHDT and YYEEEE. The CDR3 covers 14 residues. The CDR3 DNA reads as TGTGCCAGCAGCTTGGGGCACGGGAATCAGCCCCAGCATTTT. As protein: CASSLGHGNQPQHF.

This chain links TRBV9 with TRBJ2-2; maybe TRBD1 (6 bases). CDR3 length equals 15 residues. V was trimmed by 2 bases and J by 6 bases, leaving 14 bases between them. From germline, CDR1 is SGDLS and CDR2 YYNGEE. CDR3 nucleotide sequence: TGTGCCAGCAGCGTTCCTACTGGGGGCCCCGGGGAGCTGTTTTTT. Protein: CASSVPTGGPGELFF.

The chain combines TRBV19 with TRBJ1-5; 9 bases map to TRBD1. Germline V CDR1 and CDR2: LNHDA, SQIVND (reference sequence). V gave up 6 bases and J gave up 10 bases; unmatched junction bases: 7. This CDR3 contains 13 residues. CDR3: CASRGQGGDPQHF. The CDR3 coding sequence is TGTGCCAGTAGGGGACAGGGTGGGGATCCCCAGCATTTT.

The sample holds one count of this clone. The genes are TRBV7-2 and TRBJ2-3; 9 nucleotides line up with TRBD1. Germline V gene data show CDR1 as SGHTA and CDR2 as FQGNSA. This CDR3 has 18 amino acids. Trimming at V came to 3 bases and at J to 4 bases, leaving 14 bases not matched to a gene. DNA of the CDR3: TGTGCCAGCAGCTTTCCCTTTGGCTCGACAGGGGGAGCAGATACGCAGTATTTT. It encodes CASSFPFGSTGGADTQYF.

The genes are TRBV6-5 and TRBJ1-2; 8 bases align to TRBD1. Germline V lookup: CDR1 MNHEY, CDR2 SVGAGI. With 7 bases clipped from V and 0 bases from J, the junction kept 4 bases outside the gene matches. This CDR3 is 14 amino acids long. The CDR3 spells CASTDRGANYGYTF. The CDR3 DNA sequence: TGTGCCAGCACCGACAGGGGAGCTAACTATGGCTACACCTTC.

This clone was recorded only once. This chain joins TRBV5-5 and TRBJ1-3; D unclear. Germline V lookup: CDR1 SGHKS, CDR2 YYEKEE (reference sequence). The CDR3 has 12 amino acids. V shed 2 bases and J shed 8 bases, with 8 bases lying between them. The CDR3 is CASSFLADTIYF. In DNA form, the CDR3 reads TGTGCCAGCAGCTTCTTAGCTGACACCATATATTTT. The whole variable domain, remainder taken from reference TRBV5-5 and TRBJ1-3, is DAGVTQSPTHLIKTRGQQVTLRCSPISGHKSVSWYQQVLGQGPQFIFQYYEKEERGRGNFPDRFSARQFPNYSSELNVNALLLGDSALYLCASSFLADTIYFGEGSWLTVV.

CDR3 sequence: CSAEESGEQFF. CDR3 nucleotide sequence: TGCAGTGCTGAAGAGTCTGGTGAGCAGTTCTTC. This chain joins TRBV20-1 and TRBJ2-1; no firm D call. Germline V gene lookup returns CDR1 DFQATT and CDR2 SNEGSKA (reference sequence). V lost 5 bases and J 9 bases, leaving 11 bases between the germline ends. The CDR3 contains 11 residues.

The CDR3 coding sequence is TGTGCCAGTAGTATACGGACAGGGAAGTACAATAGCAATCAGCCCCAGCATTTT. The encoded protein is CASSIRTGKYNSNQPQHF. The rearrangement links TRBV19 to TRBJ1-5; 8 positions match TRBD1. The CDR3 length is 18 residues. Germline-derived CDR1 and CDR2 are LNHDA and SQIVND (reference sequence). V trimming: 2 bases; J trimming: 0 bases; junction bases outside the gene matches: 9.

CDR3 loop: CASSTGLAGDEQFF. The CDR3 DNA sequence: TGTGCCAGCAGCACGGGACTAGCGGGGGATGAGCAGTTCTTC. The chain has TRBV11-2 and TRBJ2-1; the match to TRBD2 covers 14 bases. This CDR3 region has 14 residues. Germline loops: CDR1 SGHAT, CDR2 FQNNGV. Germline trimming cut 5 bases from V and 8 bases from J; bases unmatched to any gene: 2.

The V and J genes are TRBV9 and TRBJ1-6, with TRBD1 as a possible D gene (6 bases). Germline V lookup: CDR1 SGDLS, CDR2 YYNGEE. This CDR3 is 14 amino acids long. Trimming stripped 4 bases from V and 15 bases from J, with 20 bases between. The CDR3 loop is CASSPSGAGVGLHF. CDR3 DNA sequence: TGTGCCAGCAGCCCCTCAGGGGCGGGGGTCGGCCTCCACTTT.

The V gene is TRBV5-1, the J gene TRBJ1-4; no definite D call. Trimming cost V 0 bases and J 6 bases, with 9 bases left between them. The V gene's germline CDR1 is SGHRS and CDR2 YFSETQ. The CDR3 length is 14 residues. The chain's CDR3 is CASSLGGSYEKLFF. DNA of the CDR3: TGCGCCAGCAGCTTGGGAGGATCCTATGAAAAACTGTTTTTT.

There are a few counts of this clone. The V and J genes are TRBV19 and TRBJ1-2; D is perhaps TRBD1 (5 bases). CDR3 length: 14 residues. V was cut by 7 bases and J by 3 bases, with 15 bases left in between. CDR1 is LNHDA and CDR2 is SQIVND in the germline V gene (reference sequence). Written as DNA, the CDR3 is TGTGCCAGTATCAAACGCGGGGGGGACTATGGCTACACCTTC. Its translation: CASIKRGGDYGYTF.